The T cell receptor beta chain under discussion was sequenced for a study of PD-1 blockade in classical Hodgkin lymphoma. In germline, CDR1 is LNHDA, CDR2 SQIVND (reference sequence). CDR3 size: 12 residues. V shed 6 bases and J shed 4 bases, with 7 bases lying between them. Assay: immunoSEQ multiplex PCR; the TCRdb copy retains only in-frame clones and omits some. The sample yields about 94,000 clones, more than 85% seen once. The sample's time point: cycle 4 day 1 (C4D1), after more than five weeks of nivolumab. Autologous stem cell transplantation was followed by relapse in every patient, and brentuximab vedotin exposure varied. Best responses included complete response and partial response; otherwise, the best response was progressive disease.

The receptor was derived from a human donor with classical Hodgkin lymphoma. V and J are TRBV19 and TRBJ1-3; D is unclear. This sample comprised peripheral blood mononuclear cells (PBMCs), obtained before the fourth cycle of nivolumab. CDR3 region: CASSFGGNTIYF. CDR3 nucleotides: TGTGCCAGTAGCTTCGGAGGAAACACCATATATTTT.